Following are 14 T cell receptor beta chains from one sample sequenced in a study of blood T cell repertoires in COVID-19. The table came from immunoSEQ multiplex PCR; TCRdb's copy has only in-frame clones and leaves some out. The sample has 200,000 or so clones, more than 75% seen once. The sample was peripheral blood. The source is a person aged 70 to 80 with COVID-19, enrolled during active disease.

There are a few counts of this clone. The chain uses TRBV2 and TRBJ2-1; 10 bases are a match to TRBD2. The CDR3 runs 15 residues. V lost 6 bases, J lost 8 bases, and 10 bases stayed unmatched. The germline gives CDR1 SNHLY, CDR2 FYNNEI. The CDR3 is CASSLLSGGADEQFF. The CDR3 nucleotides read TGTGCCAGCAGCCTCTTGAGCGGGGGGGCCGATGAGCAGTTCTTC.

This clone was detected only once. The chain has TRBV11-1 and TRBJ1-1; D possibly corresponds to TRBD1 (5 bases). Trimming cost V 4 bases and J 3 bases, with 9 bases left between them. CDR3 length: 13 residues. Germline CDR1 and CDR2: SGHAT and FQDESV (reference sequence). CDR3 sequence: CASSSGRDTEAFF. The CDR3 coding sequence is TGTGCCAGCAGCTCAGGGAGGGACACTGAAGCTTTCTTT.

The chain uses TRBV5-1 and TRBJ2-3, with unresolved D. The germline V and J ends were trimmed by 1 base and 5 bases, with 8 bases remaining between them. The CDR3 consists of 13 residues. Germline V CDR1 and CDR2: SGHRS, YFSETQ. The CDR3 sequence: CASSLIARDTQYF. Written as DNA, the CDR3 is TGCGCCAGCAGCTTGATCGCGAGAGATACGCAGTATTTT.

This chain joins TRBV29-1 and TRBJ2-5; D is undetermined. CDR1 SQVTM and CDR2 ANQGSEA come from the germline V gene. The CDR3 contains 11 residues. Trimming cost V 4 bases and J 7 bases, with 10 bases left between them. The CDR3 loop reads CSVVIGGTQYF. DNA for the CDR3: TGCAGCGTTGTTATCGGCGGGACCCAGTACTTC. The entire variable domain, with the rest obtained from reference TRBV29-1 and TRBJ2-5, is as follows: SAVISQKPSRDICQRGTSLTIQCQVDSQVTMMFWYRQQPGQSLTLIATANQGSEATYESGFVIDKFPISRPNLTFSTLTVSNMSPEDSSIYLCSVVIGGTQYFGPGTRLLVL.

The gene calls are TRBV9 and TRBJ2-7; 14 nucleotides agree with TRBD2. Germline lookup yields CDR1 SGDLS and CDR2 YYNGEE. V lost 3 bases to trimming and J lost 0 bases; unmatched junction nucleotides: 5. The CDR3 contains 17 residues. The CDR3 reads CASSAGLAGARSYEQYF. In DNA form, the CDR3 reads TGTGCCAGCAGCGCGGGACTAGCGGGAGCCCGCTCCTACGAGCAGTACTTC.

The J gene is TRBJ1-6, the V gene TRBV20-1, with no clear D. Trimming shortened V by 3 bases and J by 14 bases, and 14 bases separated the two germline ends. The germline V gene has CDR1 DFQATT and CDR2 SNEGSKA (reference sequence). The CDR3 has 12 residues. CDR3 protein: CSASFAASTLHF. The DNA of the CDR3 is TGCAGTGCTAGTTTTGCGGCGTCTACCCTCCACTTT.

As for this clone: Other DNA sequences of this sample code for an identical CDR3. The chain couples TRBV29-1 to TRBJ1-2; D is undetermined. CDR3 length: 11 residues. V lost 3 bases to trimming and J lost 4 bases, with 6 bases between them. Germline V CDR1 and CDR2: SQVTM, ANQGSEA. The CDR3 DNA reads as TGCAGCGTTGAGTCAGGCTATGGCTACACCTTC. Translating it yields CSVESGYGYTF.

V usage is TRBV10-3 and J usage is TRBJ2-7, with TRBD1 matching 10 bases. Germline trimming cut 6 bases from V and 3 bases from J; bases unmatched to any gene: 5. CDR3 length equals 14 residues. Germline V gene sequence: CDR1 ENHRY, CDR2 SYGVKD. The CDR3: CAIRPGQGHYEQYF. As DNA, the CDR3 is TGTGCCATCAGGCCGGGACAGGGGCACTACGAGCAGTACTTC.

The V call is TRBV18, the J call TRBJ1-1, with 8 bases that match TRBD1. V shed 4 bases and J 5 bases; nucleotides not matched to a gene: 9. This CDR3 region has 15 residues. Looked up from germline, CDR1 is KGHSH and CDR2 is LQKENI. CDR3 amino acids: CASSRGAGGPTEAFF. In DNA form, the CDR3 reads TGTGCCAGCTCACGGGGGGCAGGGGGCCCGACTGAAGCTTTCTTT.

The J gene is TRBJ1-5, the V gene TRBV28; D may be TRBD1 (6 bases). Germline assignment: CDR1 MDHEN and CDR2 SYDVKM. The V end lost 3 bases, the J end lost 5 bases, and 11 bases lay between the germline ends. The CDR3 extends over 14 amino acids. CDR3 bases: TGTGCCAGCAGTTTCGGACAGTTGGATCAGCCCCAGCATTTT. This sequence encodes CASSFGQLDQPQHF.

The CDR3 loop is CASSPGTGAYTEAFF. The CDR3 DNA sequence: TGTGCCAGCAGCCCCGGGACAGGGGCGTACACTGAAGCTTTCTTT. The chain is built from TRBV11-2 and TRBJ1-1; 10 bases agree with TRBD1. This CDR3 is built from 15 residues. Per the germline V gene, CDR1 is SGHAT and CDR2 is FQNNGV. V dropped 5 bases and J dropped 3; count of bases not matched to a gene: 6.

This clone was seen only a few times. The gene calls are TRBV5-1 and TRBJ2-5, with TRBD2 identical over 7 bases. V shed 4 bases, J shed 1 base, and the junction held 7 bases outside the gene matches. CDR3 length equals 15 residues. The V gene's germline CDR1 is SGHRS and CDR2 YFSETQ. The CDR3 sequence: CASSPLGLTQETQYF. CDR3 in DNA: TGCGCCAGCAGCCCCCTGGGACTAACCCAAGAGACCCAGTACTTC.

This chain joins TRBV6-4 and TRBJ2-1; 12 bases align to TRBD2. Germline assignment: CDR1 MRHNA and CDR2 SNTAGT. Trimming removed 4 bases from V and 9 bases from J; junction bases left unmatched: 4. The CDR3 has 14 amino acids. DNA of the CDR3: TGTGCCAGCAGTGCTAGCGGGAGGGCCTTTGAGCAGTTCTTC. Encoded protein: CASSASGRAFEQFF.

The CDR3: CASSIGHTVSYEQYF. The CDR3 DNA reads TGTGCCAGCAGCATAGGACACACCGTGTCCTACGAGCAGTACTTC. The gene calls are TRBV5-8 and TRBJ2-7, with a tentative D call TRBD1 (5 bases). Germline V lookup: CDR1 SGHTS, CDR2 YDEGEE. The length of the CDR3 is 15 residues. V was shortened by 4 bases and J by 1 base, with 15 bases between the two germline ends.